This paragraph reports one T cell receptor (beta chain). The data were taken from a study of Ad26.COV2.S vaccination and SARS-CoV-2 variants. From germline, CDR1 is SNHLY and CDR2 FYNNEI. The trim removed 6 bases at V and 5 bases at J, leaving 14 bases unmatched. This CDR3 spans 16 amino acids. Assay: immunoSEQ multiplex PCR; the TCRdb copy retains only in-frame clones and omits some. The sample includes about 430,000 clones, about nine tenths of them seen just once. Described treatment: around 19 received Ad26.COV2.S at low or high dose, single or two shots; several received placebo; per-sample allocation not given. Vaccine and placebo recipients were sampled on day 63 after the first injection.

The starting material was peripheral blood, obtained in a trial of Ad26.COV2.S vaccine versus placebo. V and J are TRBV2 and TRBJ1-2, with 8 bases that match TRBD1. This clonotype originated in a person aged 18 to 65 who received the Ad26.COV2.S COVID-19 vaccine or a placebo. In nucleotides, the CDR3 is TGTGCCAGCAGGTGGGACAGGTCCACAGCGGGGTATGGCTACACCTTC. This gives the protein CASRWDRSTAGYGYTF.